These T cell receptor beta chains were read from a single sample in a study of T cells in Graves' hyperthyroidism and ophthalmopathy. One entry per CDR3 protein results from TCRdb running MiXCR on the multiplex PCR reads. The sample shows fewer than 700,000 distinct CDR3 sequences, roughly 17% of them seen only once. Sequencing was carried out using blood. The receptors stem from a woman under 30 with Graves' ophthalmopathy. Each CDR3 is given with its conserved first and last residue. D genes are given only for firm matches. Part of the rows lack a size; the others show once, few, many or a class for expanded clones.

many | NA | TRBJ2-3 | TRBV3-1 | CASSPPDDTQYF | TGTGCCAGCAGCCCCCCCGACGATACGCAGTATTTT
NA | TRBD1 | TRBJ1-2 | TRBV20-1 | CSAGKQGRSGYTF | TGCAGTGCTGGGAAACAGGGGAGGTCTGGCTACACCTTC
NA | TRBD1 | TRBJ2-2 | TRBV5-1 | CATSTGGNGELFF | TGCGCCACCTCCACAGGGGGCAACGGGGAGCTGTTTTTT
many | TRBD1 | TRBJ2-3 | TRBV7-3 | CASSLSGGLADTQYF | TGTGCCAGCAGCTTGTCAGGGGGCCTCGCAGATACGCAGTATTTT
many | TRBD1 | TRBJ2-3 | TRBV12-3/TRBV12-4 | CASSGLTGEGGTDTQYF | TGTGCCAGCAGTGGACTGACAGGGGAAGGTGGCACAGATACGCAGTATTTT
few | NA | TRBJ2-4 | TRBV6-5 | CASSYSLDGFLAKNIQYF | TGTGCCAGCAGTTACTCACTTGACGGTTTTCTAGCCAAAAACATTCAGTACTTC
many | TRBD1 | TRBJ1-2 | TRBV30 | CAWSEDRGYGYTF | TGTGCCTGGAGTGAGGACAGGGGCTATGGCTACACCTTC
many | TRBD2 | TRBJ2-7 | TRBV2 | CASSSAAGEPYEQYF | TGTGCCAGCAGTTCTGCGGCGGGGGAACCCTACGAGCAGTACTTC
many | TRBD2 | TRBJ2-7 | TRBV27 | CASTREAGASYEQYF | TGTGCCAGCACTCGCGAGGCGGGAGCCTCCTACGAGCAGTACTTC
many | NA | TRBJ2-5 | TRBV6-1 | CASSEAKETQYF | TGTGCCAGCAGTGAAGCTAAAGAGACCCAGTACTTC
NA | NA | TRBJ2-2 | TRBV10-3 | CAISEVTGELFF | TGTGCCATCAGTGAAGTGACCGGGGAGCTGTTTTTT
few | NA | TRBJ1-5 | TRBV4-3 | CASSQDPGVRQPQHF | TGCGCCAGCAGCCAAGACCCAGGGGTCCGTCAGCCCCAGCATTTT
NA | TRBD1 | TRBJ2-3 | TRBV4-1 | CASSPSDRGNTDTQYF | TGCGCCAGCAGCCCCTCCGACAGGGGTAACACAGATACGCAGTATTTT
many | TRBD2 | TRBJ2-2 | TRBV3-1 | CASSPLAGTGELFF | TGTGCCAGCAGCCCTCTAGCGGGGACCGGGGAGCTGTTTTTT
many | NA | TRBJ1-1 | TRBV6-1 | CALTRGARVTEAFF | TGTGCCCTTACTAGGGGGGCGCGTGTCACTGAAGCTTTCTTT
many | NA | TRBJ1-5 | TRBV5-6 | CASSLSRDPKQDSNQPQHF | TGTGCCAGCAGCTTGTCCCGGGACCCCAAGCAGGATAGCAATCAGCCCCAGCATTTT
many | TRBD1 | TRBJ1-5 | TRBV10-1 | CASSESKNNRDRSNQPQHF | TGCGCCAGCAGTGAGTCTAAAAACAACCGGGACAGGTCAAATCAGCCCCAGCATTTT
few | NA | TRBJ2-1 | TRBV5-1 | CASSHLSGQGNGQFF | TGCGCCAGCAGCCACCTTAGCGGCCAAGGGAATGGGCAGTTCTTC
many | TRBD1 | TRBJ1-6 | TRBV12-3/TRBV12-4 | CASRGQDLYNSPLHF | TGTGCCAGCAGAGGACAGGACCTCTATAATTCACCCCTCCACTTT
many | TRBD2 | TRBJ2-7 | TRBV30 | CAWSVAGGHEQYF | TGTGCCTGGAGTGTAGCGGGGGGGCACGAGCAGTACTTC